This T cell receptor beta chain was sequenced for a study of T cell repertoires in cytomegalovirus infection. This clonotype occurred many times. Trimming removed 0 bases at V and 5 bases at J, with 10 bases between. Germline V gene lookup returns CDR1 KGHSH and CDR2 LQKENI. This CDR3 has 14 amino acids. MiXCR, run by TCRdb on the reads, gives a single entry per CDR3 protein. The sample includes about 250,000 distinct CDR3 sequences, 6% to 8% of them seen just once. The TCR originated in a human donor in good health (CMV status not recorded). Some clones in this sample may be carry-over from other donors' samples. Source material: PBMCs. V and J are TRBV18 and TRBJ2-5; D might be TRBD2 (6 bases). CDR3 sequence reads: CASSPPGGWETQYF. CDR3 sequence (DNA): TGTGCCAGCTCACCACCGGGGGGATGGGAGACCCAGTACTTC.